One T cell receptor (beta chain) is described in this entry. As yet, its antigen is unknown. The CDR3 loop spans 16 amino acids. Trimming removed 10 bases from V and 0 bases from J; junction bases left unmatched: 8. The V gene's germline CDR1 is LNHDA and CDR2 SQIVND (reference sequence). The sample originates from a study of cytomegalovirus exposure and HLA in healthy donors. Generated by immunoSEQ multiplex PCR, the TCRdb table keeps only in-frame clones and is missing some. Counted here are some 310,000 clones, around 90% occurring once; the ten biggest clones make up roughly 0.96%. Study outcomes and limitations: Researchers counted around 180 TCR beta chains as cytomegalovirus-associated.

Sequencing used PBMCs. The TCR sequence derives from a young man in good health and CMV-seronegative. This chain connects TRBV19 to TRBJ2-3; 12 bases fit TRBD2. Written as DNA, the CDR3 is TGTGCCACCCGGCTAGCGGGGGGGTCTAGCACAGATACGCAGTATTTT. Its protein is CATRLAGGSSTDTQYF.